Listed here are 3 T cell receptor beta chains from one sample, sequenced in a study of PD-1 blockade in classical Hodgkin lymphoma. Every patient experienced relapse after autologous stem cell transplantation, and brentuximab vedotin exposure varied. Isolated CD8+ T cells were derived from thawed PBMCs through magnetic negative selection. Profiled with immunoSEQ multiplex PCR; TCRdb holds only in-frame clones, not every one. Here the sample spans 1,000 or so clones, around 63% being singletons. The material was CD8+ T cells from blood, obtained at baseline. Receptor source: a human donor with classical Hodgkin lymphoma.

This chain uses TRBV6-6 with TRBJ2-7; D not resolved. Trimming took 5 bases from V and 6 from J, leaving 14 bases between them. The CDR3 runs 13 residues. CDR1 is MNHNY, CDR2 SVGAGI, per germline (reference sequence). CDR3 sequence (DNA): TGTGCCAGCAGTAATAGCCTATCGGGCGAGCAGTACTTC. Translation: CASSNSLSGEQYF.

The rearrangement uses TRBV11-2 and TRBJ2-3; 8 bases are a match to TRBD2. V shed 3 bases and J 2 bases; nucleotides not matched to a gene: 7. Germline loops: CDR1 SGHAT, CDR2 FQNNGV. The CDR3 consists of 16 residues. The CDR3 DNA follows: TGTGCCAGCAGCTTTCCACCGGGGGGGAACACAGATACGCAGTATTTT. This encodes CASSFPPGGNTDTQYF. Using reference TRBV11-2 and TRBJ2-3 for the parts outside the CDR3, the full variable domain is EAGVAQSPRYKIIEKRQSVAFWCNPISGHATLYWYQQILGQGPKLLIQFQNNGVVDDSQLPKDRFSAERLKGVDSTLKIQPAKLEDSAVYLCASSFPPGGNTDTQYFGPGTRLTVL.

A few counts support this clone. The CDR3: CASGTLYEQYF. Written as DNA, the CDR3 is TGTGCGAGTGGGACTCTATACGAGCAGTACTTC. The chain recombines TRBV6-6 with TRBJ2-7; D is possibly TRBD2 (6 bases). The CDR3 is 11 amino acids. Germline V gene sequence: CDR1 MNHNY, CDR2 SVGAGI (reference sequence).